In its sample, the clone carrying this T cell receptor (beta chain) was seen a few times. Sequenced by immunoSEQ multiplex PCR; TCRdb stores in-frame clones only, minus some. This sample has about 220,000 clones, with over 75% found just once. Recruitment covered under 25 US areas and drew participants whose ages spanned roughly 18 to 89 years. Donors were grouped by their self-reported clinical history. Cohort 3 recovered donors had two negative PCRs, clearance, or symptom resolution. CDR3 length equals 15 residues. Germline CDR1 SGHNT, CDR2 YYREEE (reference sequence). V trimming: 4 bases; J trimming: 1 base; junction bases outside the gene matches: 7. The sample comes from a study of blood T cell repertoires in COVID-19. At the level of the study: The study drew acute and convalescent COVID-19 samples from the United States, Italy and Spain.

This chain joins TRBV5-4 and TRBJ1-1, with 7 bases fitting TRBD1. The TCR was taken from a woman in her sixties or seventies who had recovered from COVID-19. Sequences were obtained from PBMCs or T cells enriched from blood (not recorded which). The CDR3 DNA follows: TGTGCCAGCAGCACGGGACAGAGCCCGAACACTGAAGCTTTCTTT. Translated: CASSTGQSPNTEAFF.